The clone carrying this T cell receptor (beta chain) is a singleton in its sample. Its antigen is as yet unknown. The sample originates from a study of resident and recirculating memory T cells in vitiligo. V was trimmed by 2 bases and J by 2 bases, leaving 13 bases between them. Germline V CDR1 and CDR2: LGHNA, YNFKEQ. This CDR3 comprises 16 residues. Overall study results and limits: Different lesions suggested infiltration by different T cell clones.

Generated by immunoSEQ multiplex PCR, the TCRdb table keeps only in-frame clones and is missing some. The sample has some 70,000 clones; approximately 91% are singletons. The rearrangement joins TRBV4-2 to TRBJ1-3; maybe TRBD1 (6 bases). What was sequenced was blood. The clonotype comes from a male donor with vitiligo. CDR3 sequence: CASSQTTGSPGNTIYF. The CDR3 region has the DNA TGTGCCAGCAGCCAAACCACAGGGTCCCCTGGAAACACCATATATTTT.